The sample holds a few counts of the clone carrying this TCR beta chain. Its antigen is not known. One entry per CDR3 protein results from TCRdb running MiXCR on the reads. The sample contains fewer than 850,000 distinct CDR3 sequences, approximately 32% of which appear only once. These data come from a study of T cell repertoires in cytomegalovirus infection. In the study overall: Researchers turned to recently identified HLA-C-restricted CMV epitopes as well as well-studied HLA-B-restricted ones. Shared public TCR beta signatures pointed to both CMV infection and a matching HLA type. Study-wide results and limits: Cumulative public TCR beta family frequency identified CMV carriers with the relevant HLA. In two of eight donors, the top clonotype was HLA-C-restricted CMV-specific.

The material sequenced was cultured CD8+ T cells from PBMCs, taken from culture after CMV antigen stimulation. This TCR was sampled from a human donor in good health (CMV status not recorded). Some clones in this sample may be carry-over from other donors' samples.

CDR3 protein: CASSFGTGIYGNQPQHF. In DNA, the CDR3 is TGTGCCAGCAGTTTTGGGACAGGGATCTACGGCAATCAGCCCCAGCATTTT. The chain couples TRBV12-3 or TRBV12-4 to TRBJ1-5; 9 bases are a match to TRBD1. Trimming cost V 3 bases and J 2 bases; bases outside gene matches: 8. CDR3 length: 17 amino acids.